The next 20 T cell receptor beta chains were all read from a single sample in a study of shared clonotypes between healthy human individuals. Clones were sequenced by immunoSEQ multiplex PCR, and TCRdb holds only the in-frame ones, with some missing. Of hundreds of thousands of clones in the sample, roughly 96% were seen once. CD8 cells classed as naive were CD45RO-negative and positively selected for CCR7, excluding terminally differentiated effector memory CD45RA+ cells. Sequences were obtained from naive CD8+ T cells sorted from blood. The origin of the receptors is a woman aged 25-40 years in good health.

V gene TRBV10-1 combines with J gene TRBJ1-5, with D possibly being TRBD1 (6 bases). Germline CDR1 reads WNHNN; CDR2 reads SYGVQD (reference sequence). The CDR3 covers 17 residues. Trimming took off 7 bases at V and 1 base at J, with 20 bases between the two ends. The DNA of the CDR3 is TGCGCCAGCATCGCCTCAGAGCAGGGGCGGAGCAATCAGCCCCAGCATTTT. The encoded protein is CASIASEQGRSNQPQHF.

The chain has TRBV11-2 and TRBJ2-1; D gene uncertain. V was shortened by 1 base and J by 4 bases, with 5 bases between the two germline ends. The CDR3 sequence is 13 residues long. The V gene's germline CDR1 is SGHAT and CDR2 FQNNGV. Here the CDR3 DNA reads TGTGCCAGCAGCTTAGGCCAGTACAATGAGCAGTTCTTC. It codes for CASSLGQYNEQFF.

The chain couples TRBV19 to TRBJ2-1; D perhaps matches TRBD2 (6 bases). The length of the CDR3 is 13 residues. Between the trimmed V and J ends, which lost 8 bases and 4 bases, there was a span of 12 bases. The germline CDR1 and CDR2 sequences are LNHDA and SQIVND (reference sequence). The CDR3 is CASWGGFYNEQFF. The CDR3 nucleotides read TGTGCCAGTTGGGGAGGTTTTTACAATGAGCAGTTCTTC.

This chain joins TRBV28 and TRBJ2-1; D possibly corresponds to TRBD2 (6 bases). Trimming removed 7 bases from V and 0 bases from J, with 13 bases in between. This CDR3 spans 15 amino acids. Germline V CDR1 and CDR2: MDHEN, SYDVKM. In DNA form, the CDR3 reads TGTGCCAGCACGAACGCGGGGAGCTCCTACAATGAGCAGTTCTTC. It is translated as CASTNAGSSYNEQFF.

The chain uses TRBV6-5 and TRBJ2-7; D gene unclear. V was trimmed by 5 bases and J by 1 base, leaving 15 bases between them. This CDR3 comprises 15 residues. Germline V gene data show CDR1 as MNHEY and CDR2 as SVGAGI. The CDR3 DNA reads TGTGCCAGCAGTCCTGGGCAGTTGAGTTCCTACGAGCAGTACTTC. This encodes CASSPGQLSSYEQYF.

J is TRBJ2-1 and V is TRBV19; TRBD2 is a possible D gene (6 bases). Trimming cost V 4 bases and J 4 bases, with 20 bases left between them. The CDR3 totals 17 residues. Germline CDR1 reads LNHDA; CDR2 reads SQIVND (reference sequence). CDR3 region: CASSNRRAGKGYNEQFF. The CDR3 DNA is TGTGCCAGTAGTAACCGTCGGGCGGGGAAGGGTTACAATGAGCAGTTCTTC.

The V call is TRBV5-1, the J call TRBJ2-3; D assignment may be TRBD1 or TRBD2 (6 bases each). Trimming left V 1 base short and J 0 bases short, with 9 bases between. The CDR3 sequence is 15 residues long. CDR1 SGHRS and CDR2 YFSETQ come from the germline V gene. The CDR3 sequence is CASSLTGTSTDTQYF. DNA for the CDR3: TGCGCCAGCAGCTTGACAGGGACTAGCACAGATACGCAGTATTTT. The full variable domain, its missing parts supplied by reference TRBV5-1 and TRBJ2-3, is KAGVTQTPRYLIKTRGQQVTLSCSPISGHRSVSWYQQTPGQGLQFLFEYFSETQRNKGNFPGRFSGRQFSNSRSEMNVSTLELGDSALYLCASSLTGTSTDTQYFGPGTRLTVL.

The chain combines TRBV6-1 with TRBJ2-4; D uncertain. V gave up 3 bases and J gave up 9 bases, with 3 bases separating them. There are 10 residues in the CDR3. CDR1 MNHNS and CDR2 SASEGT come from the germline V gene. CDR3 nucleotides: TGTGCCAGCAGTGAGTCCATTCAGTACTTC. This gives the protein CASSESIQYF.

The V call is TRBV9, the J call TRBJ2-5; no firm D call. The CDR3 consists of 13 residues. Trimming cost V 6 bases and J 2 bases, with 11 bases left between them. Germline CDR1 reads SGDLS; CDR2 reads YYNGEE. This chain's CDR3 is CASKGQEQETQYF. CDR3 DNA: TGTGCCAGCAAGGGCCAGGAGCAAGAGACCCAGTACTTC.

The rearrangement uses TRBV10-1 and TRBJ2-1; D is unresolved. The V end was cut by 8 bases, the J end by 5 bases, with 28 bases between. The V gene's germline CDR1 is WNHNN and CDR2 SYGVQD (reference sequence). The CDR3 consists of 18 residues. This CDR3 reads CASFEEHVIKVENNEQFF. The CDR3 DNA is TGCGCCAGCTTCGAGGAGCACGTGATCAAAGTAGAGAACAATGAGCAGTTCTTC.

This sequence joins TRBV4-1 and TRBJ2-7; 7 bases fit TRBD1. J lost 2 bases, V lost 6 bases, and 7 bases had no gene match. This CDR3 is built from 14 residues. The germline V gene has CDR1 MGHRA and CDR2 YSYEKL. CDR3 region: CASSSIGTAYEQYF. The CDR3 bases are TGCGCCAGCAGTTCTATCGGGACAGCCTACGAGCAGTACTTC.

This chain joins TRBV25-1 and TRBJ2-2, with D uncertain. The V end lost 3 bases, the J end lost 4 bases, and 12 bases lay between the germline ends. The germline V gene has CDR1 MGHDK and CDR2 SYGVNS. The CDR3 is 15 residues long. The CDR3 here is CASSDLRFGTGELFF. The CDR3 DNA is TGTGCCAGCAGTGACTTGAGGTTCGGCACCGGGGAGCTGTTTTTT.

Concerning this clone itself: Distinct nucleotide sequences in the sample also encode this CDR3. This rearrangement joins TRBV29-1 to TRBJ2-7, with D uncertain. This CDR3 is 12 amino acids long. Germline V CDR1 and CDR2: SQVTM, ANQGSEA. The germline V and J ends were trimmed by 1 base and 2 bases, with 6 bases remaining between them. CDR3 in DNA: TGCAGCGTTGAAGGCCAGCCCTACGAGCAGTACTTC. Its translation is CSVEGQPYEQYF.

The rearrangement joins TRBV27 to TRBJ2-3; D perhaps matches TRBD2 (6 bases). With 5 bases removed from V and 1 base from J, the gap between germline ends came to 13 bases. Germline V lookup: CDR1 MNHEY, CDR2 SMNVEV (reference sequence). The CDR3 is 15 residues long. The CDR3 here is CASSTPEGRTDTQYF. CDR3 bases: TGTGCCAGCAGTACCCCGGAGGGTCGCACAGATACGCAGTATTTT.

The chain carries TRBV6-6 and TRBJ1-5; 7 bases match TRBD1. Germline CDR1 is MNHNY and CDR2 is SVGAGI (reference sequence). The CDR3 totals 15 residues. Unmatched junction bases numbered 3, after V lost 2 bases and J lost 2 bases. CDR3 residues: CASSYLGGRNQPQHF. CDR3 coding DNA: TGTGCCAGCAGTTACCTAGGGGGCCGCAATCAGCCCCAGCATTTT.

The chain combines TRBV5-4 with TRBJ1-1; possibly TRBD1 for D (5 bases). The CDR3 has 13 residues. Germline CDR1 and CDR2: SGHNT and YYREEE (reference sequence). Trimming removed 4 bases at V and 1 base at J, with 8 bases between. The CDR3: CASSPRGNTEAFF. The CDR3 coding sequence is TGTGCCAGCAGCCCAAGGGGGAACACTGAAGCTTTCTTT.

This chain joins TRBV9 and TRBJ2-3; D ambiguous. The CDR3 spans 13 residues. Germline V gene sequence: CDR1 SGDLS, CDR2 YYNGEE. The germline V and J ends were trimmed by 0 bases and 9 bases, with 11 bases remaining between them. The chain's CDR3 is CASSVDRLSTQYF. CDR3 bases: TGTGCCAGCAGCGTAGATAGACTCTCAACGCAGTATTTT.

The rearrangement joins TRBV9 to TRBJ2-3, with TRBD2 as a possible D gene (6 bases). From germline, CDR1 is SGDLS and CDR2 YYNGEE. Trimming took 0 bases from V and 1 from J, leaving 12 bases between them. The CDR3 sequence is 16 residues long. The DNA for the CDR3 is TGTGCCAGCAGCGTAGTCGGAGGGCGGGGCACAGATACGCAGTATTTT. Amino acid sequence: CASSVVGGRGTDTQYF.

V and J are TRBV5-4 and TRBJ1-2; D unresolved. Germline V lookup: CDR1 SGHNT, CDR2 YYREEE (reference sequence). V lost 3 bases, J lost 8 bases, and 17 bases lay in between. This CDR3 comprises 14 residues. This CDR3 is CASSSLGSWRGYTF. In DNA form, the CDR3 reads TGTGCCAGCAGCTCCTTAGGCTCCTGGAGGGGCTACACCTTC.

V gene TRBV19 combines with J gene TRBJ1-2, with unresolved D. This CDR3 is 16 amino acids long. The V and J ends lost 7 bases and 6 bases respectively, with 24 bases between them. CDR1 and CDR2 from the germline V gene are LNHDA and SQIVND (reference sequence). The chain's CDR3 is CASMENDGRVSDGYTF. The CDR3 nucleotides read TGTGCCAGTATGGAGAACGACGGACGAGTTTCCGATGGCTACACCTTC.